The 3 T cell receptor beta chains reported below all come from one sample, sequenced in a study of control samples from healthy donors and cancer patients. Libraries were prepared by immunoSEQ multiplex PCR; TCRdb keeps only in-frame clonotypes and omits some of them. This table holds around 71,000 clones, more than 70% found once. The sample taken for sequencing was PBMCs. The receptors were sampled from a woman aged 45-59 years with head and neck cancer.

Regarding this clone: Other nucleotide sequences in the sample specify the same CDR3. The chain joins TRBV3-1 (or the pseudogene TRBV3-2) to TRBJ2-4; 16 bases are shared with TRBD2. Germline CDR1 LGHDT, CDR2 YNNKEL (reference sequence). The CDR3 runs to 21 residues. With 0 bases clipped from V and 7 bases from J, the junction kept 15 bases outside the gene matches. DNA of the CDR3: TGTGCCAGCAGCCAAGAGATCCTGGGTGGGACTAGCGGGGGGGCCAGGAACATTCAGTACTTC. Its protein product is CASSQEILGGTSGGARNIQYF.

This chain connects TRBV18 to TRBJ1-1, with D unclear. Germline V gene sequence: CDR1 KGHSH, CDR2 LQKENI. The CDR3 covers 15 residues. Trimming removed 0 bases from V and 2 bases from J, with 10 bases in between. The CDR3: CASSPPSESNTEAFF. CDR3 sequence (DNA): TGTGCCAGCTCACCACCGTCAGAGTCCAACACTGAAGCTTTCTTT.

The gene calls are TRBV5-1 and TRBJ2-5; unclear D gene. The ends were cut back, 2 bases at V and 5 bases at J, with 10 bases in the middle. The CDR3 loop spans 13 amino acids. Germline V gives CDR1 SGHRS, CDR2 YFSETQ. CDR3 region: CASSFSSRETQYF. As DNA, the CDR3 is TGCGCCAGCAGCTTCTCATCTAGGGAGACCCAGTACTTC.